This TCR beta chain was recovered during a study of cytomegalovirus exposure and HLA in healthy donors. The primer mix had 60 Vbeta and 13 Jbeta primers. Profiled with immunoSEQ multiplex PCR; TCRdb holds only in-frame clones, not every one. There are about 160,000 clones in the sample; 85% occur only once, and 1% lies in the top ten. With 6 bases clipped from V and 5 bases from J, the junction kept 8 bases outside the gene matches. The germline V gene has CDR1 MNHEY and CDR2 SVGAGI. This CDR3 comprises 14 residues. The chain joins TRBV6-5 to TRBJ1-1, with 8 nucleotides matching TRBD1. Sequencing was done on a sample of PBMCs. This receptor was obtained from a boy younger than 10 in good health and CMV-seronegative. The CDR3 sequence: CASRAGGARTEAFF. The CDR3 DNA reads TGTGCCAGCAGAGCAGGGGGCGCGCGAACTGAAGCTTTCTTT.